The 11 T cell receptor beta chains below all came from one sample that was sequenced in a study of cytomegalovirus exposure and HLA in healthy donors. The PCR made use of 60 Vbeta and 13 Jbeta primers. Sequencing used immunoSEQ multiplex PCR; TCRdb keeps in-frame clones, though not all of them. The sample table sets out approximately 110,000 clones. The specimen sequenced was PBMCs. The source is a man in his forties in good health and CMV-seronegative.

V and J are TRBV18 and TRBJ1-2, with D unresolved. Trimming took 4 bases from V and 8 from J, leaving 17 bases between them. The germline V gene has CDR1 KGHSH and CDR2 LQKENI. The CDR3 is 14 residues long. The CDR3 DNA reads TGTGCCAGCTCACGGTCGGGCAACGGAGGCGGCTACACCTTC. It encodes CASSRSGNGGGYTF.

The rearrangement uses TRBV5-4 and TRBJ1-3, with D tentatively TRBD1 (6 bases). Trimming took off 4 bases at V and 0 bases at J, with 11 bases between the two ends. The CDR3 runs 15 residues. Germline V lookup: CDR1 SGHNT, CDR2 YYREEE (reference sequence). CDR3 sequence reads: CASSPTGGSGNTIYF. For the CDR3, the DNA is TGTGCCAGCAGCCCGACAGGTGGCTCTGGAAACACCATATATTTT.

This rearrangement joins TRBV6-5 to TRBJ2-7; D perhaps matches TRBD1 (6 bases). V lost 6 bases and J lost 2, with 11 bases in between. Germline CDR1 reads MNHEY; CDR2 reads SVGAGI. This CDR3 region has 13 residues. For the CDR3, the DNA is TGTGCCAGCAGCCTCCCAGGGGCCTACGAGCAGTACTTC. The encoded protein is CASSLPGAYEQYF.

V and J are TRBV28 and TRBJ2-7; TRBD1 matches 7 bases. The CDR3 spans 15 residues. Germline CDR1 reads MDHEN; CDR2 reads SYDVKM. V trimming: 4 bases; J trimming: 3 bases; junction bases outside the gene matches: 9. The CDR3 DNA reads TGTGCCAGCAGTTACTACAGGGGAATTAACTACGAGCAGTACTTC. It translates to CASSYYRGINYEQYF. Variable domain in full (rest from reference TRBV28 and TRBJ2-7): DVKVTQSSRYLVKRTGEKVFLECVQDMDHENMFWYRQDPGLGLRLIYFSYDVKMKEKGDIPEGYSVSREKKERFSLILESASTNQTSMYLCASSYYRGINYEQYFGPGTRLTVT.

The chain employs TRBV5-1 and TRBJ1-2, with 7 bases aligning to TRBD1. Per the germline V gene, CDR1 is SGHRS and CDR2 is YFSETQ. Trimming at V came to 3 bases and at J to 4 bases, leaving 9 bases not matched to a gene. The CDR3 sequence is 15 residues long. CDR3 amino acids: CASSSPGQEFYGYTF. The CDR3 bases are TGCGCCAGCAGCTCCCCCGGACAGGAGTTCTATGGCTACACCTTC.

V and J are TRBV14 and TRBJ2-5; maybe TRBD2 (6 bases). The CDR3 runs 14 residues. Germline V gene sequence: CDR1 SGHDN, CDR2 FVKESK. V lost 3 bases to trimming and J lost 5 bases, with 13 bases between them. CDR3: CASSHLGGLETQYF. The CDR3 DNA reads as TGTGCCAGCAGCCACCTTGGGGGACTCGAGACCCAGTACTTC.

This sequence joins TRBV9 and TRBJ2-7, with D possibly being TRBD1 (7 bases). The CDR3 consists of 15 residues. Germline CDR1 SGDLS, CDR2 YYNGEE. The germline V and J ends were trimmed by 3 bases and 4 bases, with 17 bases remaining between them. For the CDR3, the DNA is TGTGCCAGCAGCGAGTCGATCAGGGGGGATTACGAGCAGTACTTC. Amino acids: CASSESIRGDYEQYF.

The chain combines TRBV5-4 with TRBJ2-7, with 11 nucleotides matching TRBD2. The V segment lost 4 bases and the J segment 0 bases; nucleotides outside the gene matches: 3. Germline V gene data show CDR1 as SGHNT and CDR2 as YYREEE (reference sequence). The CDR3 loop spans 15 amino acids. CDR3 sequence reads: CASSPTSGSSYEQYF. As DNA, the CDR3 is TGTGCCAGCAGCCCTACTAGCGGGAGCTCCTACGAGCAGTACTTC.

The rearrangement uses TRBV2 and TRBJ2-2, with TRBD1 matching over 8 bases. This CDR3 is 18 amino acids long. The J segment lost 4 bases and the V segment lost 0 bases, leaving 10 bases of the junction unmatched. Germline V gene sequence: CDR1 SNHLY, CDR2 FYNNEI. CDR3 nucleotides: TGTGCCAGCAGTGAAGCGCTTCCCGGGACAGGAACCACCGGGGAGCTGTTTTTT. This encodes CASSEALPGTGTTGELFF.

V and J are TRBV4-1 and TRBJ2-3; 7 bases fit TRBD1. CDR3 length: 14 amino acids. V shed 5 bases, J shed 4 bases, and the junction held 6 bases outside the gene matches. Germline-derived CDR1 and CDR2 are MGHRA and YSYEKL. The CDR3 region is CASSSRQGPDTQYF. CDR3 DNA sequence: TGCGCCAGCAGCTCACGACAGGGTCCAGATACGCAGTATTTT.

The CDR3 nucleotides are TGTGCCAGCAGCCAGGACAGTCTCCAAGAGACCCAGTACTTC. This encodes CASSQDSLQETQYF. The genes are TRBV5-4 and TRBJ2-5; possibly TRBD1 for D (6 bases). The CDR3 is 14 residues long. Germline values: CDR1 SGHNT, CDR2 YYREEE (reference sequence). Trimming pared 4 bases from V and 1 base from J, leaving 11 bases between.